This is a list of T cell receptor beta chains from one sample in a study of T cells in Graves' hyperthyroidism and ophthalmopathy. MiXCR, applied by TCRdb to the multiplex PCR reads, yields one record per CDR3 protein. Of around 430,000 distinct CDR3 sequences in the sample, approximately 15% were seen once. The sample taken for sequencing was blood. The receptors originated from a woman aged 25 to 45 with Graves' hyperthyroidism. CDR3s include the opening cysteine and the closing phenylalanine or tryptophan. D genes are given only for firm matches. Some rows have no size entry. The others give once, few or many, or a class for an expanded clone.

v_gene: TRBV12-3/TRBV12-4; abundance: many; j_gene: TRBJ2-5; d_gene: TRBD1; CDR3nt: TGTGCCAGCAACGTGGGGGCAGGGGGCGTAGAGACCCAGTACTTC; CDR3aa: CASNVGAGGVETQYF
v_gene: TRBV4-1; abundance: few; j_gene: TRBJ2-3; d_gene: TRBD2; CDR3nt: TGCGCCAGCAGCCACCGACTAGCCGTCCCAGATACGCAGTATTTT; CDR3aa: CASSHRLAVPDTQYF
v_gene: TRBV20-1; abundance: many; j_gene: TRBJ2-4; d_gene: .; CDR3nt: TGCAGTGCGCCAACAGGGACAGCCAAAAACATTCAGTACTTC; CDR3aa: CSAPTGTAKNIQYF
v_gene: TRBV3-1; abundance: many; j_gene: TRBJ2-1; d_gene: .; CDR3nt: TGTGCCAGCAGCCAAGTGGAAGGGTACAATGAGCAGTTCTTC; CDR3aa: CASSQVEGYNEQFF
v_gene: TRBV6-2/TRBV6-3; abundance: .; j_gene: TRBJ2-7; d_gene: .; CDR3nt: TGTGCCAGCGCTCGGTACGAGCAGTACTTC; CDR3aa: CASARYEQYF
v_gene: TRBV29-1; abundance: many; j_gene: TRBJ2-7; d_gene: .; CDR3nt: TGCAGCGTTGATAGGGGACGGGACGAGCAGTACTTC; CDR3aa: CSVDRGRDEQYF
v_gene: TRBV6-1; abundance: many; j_gene: TRBJ2-7; d_gene: TRBD1; CDR3nt: TGTGCCAGCAGAGACACAGGGGGAACCTACGAGCAGTACTTC; CDR3aa: CASRDTGGTYEQYF
v_gene: TRBV28; abundance: many; j_gene: TRBJ1-3; d_gene: .; CDR3nt: TGTGCCAGCAGGGTGGCTGGACGGCTCTCTGGAAACACCATATATTTT; CDR3aa: CASRVAGRLSGNTIYF
v_gene: TRBV19; abundance: .; j_gene: TRBJ1-1; d_gene: .; CDR3nt: TGTGCCAGTAGTCAGACGGGTCGAACTGAAGCTTTCTTT; CDR3aa: CASSQTGRTEAFF
v_gene: TRBV6-5; abundance: many; j_gene: TRBJ2-1; d_gene: TRBD2; CDR3nt: TGTGCCAGCAGTTACGCCCCCGGGACTAGCGGGAGGACCTACAATGAGCAGTTCTTC; CDR3aa: CASSYAPGTSGRTYNEQFF
v_gene: TRBV12-3/TRBV12-4; abundance: many; j_gene: TRBJ2-1; d_gene: .; CDR3nt: TGTGCCAGCAGTAGGAACATGGGTAACAATGAGCAGTTCTTC; CDR3aa: CASSRNMGNNEQFF
v_gene: TRBV27; abundance: once; j_gene: TRBJ1-1; d_gene: .; CDR3nt: TGTGCCAGCAGACCAACAGGGACGAACACTGAAGCTTTCTTT; CDR3aa: CASRPTGTNTEAFF
v_gene: TRBV19; abundance: few; j_gene: TRBJ2-6; d_gene: .; CDR3nt: TGTGCCACCAAAAATACAGCCGGGGCCAACGTCCTGACTTTC; CDR3aa: CATKNTAGANVLTF
v_gene: TRBV20-1; abundance: few; j_gene: TRBJ2-2; d_gene: TRBD2; CDR3nt: TGCAGTGCTAGGACTAGCGAGAACACCGGGGAGCTGTTTTTT; CDR3aa: CSARTSENTGELFF
v_gene: TRBV11-1; abundance: many; j_gene: TRBJ2-3; d_gene: .; CDR3nt: TGTGCCAGCAGATCGGGAGGCACAGATACGCAGTATTTT; CDR3aa: CASRSGGTDTQYF
v_gene: TRBV6-1; abundance: .; j_gene: TRBJ2-3; d_gene: .; CDR3nt: TGTGTCAGCAGTGAAGTAGGCGGCACAGATACGCAGTATTTT; CDR3aa: CVSSEVGGTDTQYF
v_gene: TRBV19; abundance: few; j_gene: TRBJ2-7; d_gene: .; CDR3nt: TGTGCCAGTAGTATAGATGGGGGAGGCCCCAACGAGCAGTACTTC; CDR3aa: CASSIDGGGPNEQYF
v_gene: TRBV6-1; abundance: .; j_gene: TRBJ2-6; d_gene: .; CDR3nt: TGTGCCAGCAGCCCGTTCGGACTCCAGGGCTCTGGGGCCAACGTCCTGACTTTC; CDR3aa: CASSPFGLQGSGANVLTF
v_gene: TRBV18; abundance: many; j_gene: TRBJ2-3; d_gene: .; CDR3nt: TGTGCCAGCTCACCCCAGACAGGTAGCACAGATACGCAGTATTTT; CDR3aa: CASSPQTGSTDTQYF
v_gene: TRBV28; abundance: .; j_gene: TRBJ2-3; d_gene: TRBD2; CDR3nt: TGTGCCAGCAGTTCGACCGGGACTAGCGGGAGCCCCAGCACAGATACGCAGTATTTT; CDR3aa: CASSSTGTSGSPSTDTQYF
v_gene: TRBV24-1; abundance: many; j_gene: TRBJ2-5; d_gene: .; CDR3nt: TGTGCCACCAGTGGTCTGGGCGCAGGGCCGTACCAAGAGACCCAGTACTTC; CDR3aa: CATSGLGAGPYQETQYF
v_gene: TRBV3-1; abundance: many; j_gene: TRBJ1-1; d_gene: .; CDR3nt: TGTGCCAGCCAGGGCAGGGACACTGAAGCTTTCTTT; CDR3aa: CASQGRDTEAFF
v_gene: TRBV5-1; abundance: .; j_gene: TRBJ1-5; d_gene: .; CDR3nt: TGCGCCAGCAGCGTAGGGACGGAAAATCAGCCCCAGCATTTT; CDR3aa: CASSVGTENQPQHF
v_gene: TRBV28; abundance: many; j_gene: TRBJ2-7; d_gene: .; CDR3nt: TGTGCCAGCATATTTAGTGGGGGGTCCTACGAGCAGTACTTC; CDR3aa: CASIFSGGSYEQYF
v_gene: TRBV9; abundance: .; j_gene: TRBJ1-4; d_gene: .; CDR3nt: TGTGCCAGCAGCCCGAACAGTGCAACTAATGAAAAACTGTTTTTT; CDR3aa: CASSPNSATNEKLFF
v_gene: TRBV30; abundance: many; j_gene: TRBJ1-5; d_gene: .; CDR3nt: TGTGCCTGGAGCGCAGGGTATCGTCAGCCCCAGCATTTT; CDR3aa: CAWSAGYRQPQHF
v_gene: TRBV18; abundance: many; j_gene: TRBJ2-3; d_gene: TRBD2; CDR3nt: TGTGCCAGCTCACCACCTAAAACTAGCGGGAGTGTGGATACGCAGTATTTT; CDR3aa: CASSPPKTSGSVDTQYF
v_gene: TRBV20-1; abundance: many; j_gene: TRBJ2-7; d_gene: TRBD1; CDR3nt: TGCAGTGCCGGTGGGGGGACAGGGTTGAACGAGCAGTACTTC; CDR3aa: CSAGGGTGLNEQYF